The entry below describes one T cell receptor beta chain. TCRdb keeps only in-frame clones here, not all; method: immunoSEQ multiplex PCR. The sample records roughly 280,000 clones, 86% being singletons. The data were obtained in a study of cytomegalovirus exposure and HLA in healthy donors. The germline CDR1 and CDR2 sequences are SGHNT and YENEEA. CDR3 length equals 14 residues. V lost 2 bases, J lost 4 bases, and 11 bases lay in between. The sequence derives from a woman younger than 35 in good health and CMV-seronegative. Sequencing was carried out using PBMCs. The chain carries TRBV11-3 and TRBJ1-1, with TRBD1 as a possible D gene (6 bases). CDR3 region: CASSLLRGGTEAFF. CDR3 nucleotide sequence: TGTGCCAGCAGCTTACTAAGGGGGGGCACTGAAGCTTTCTTT. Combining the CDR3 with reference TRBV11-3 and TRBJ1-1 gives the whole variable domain EAGVVQSPRYKIIEKKQPVAFWCNPISGHNTLYWYLQNLGQGPELLIRYENEEAVDDSQLPKDRFSAERLKGVDSTLKIQPAELGDSAVYLCASSLLRGGTEAFFGQGTRLTVV.